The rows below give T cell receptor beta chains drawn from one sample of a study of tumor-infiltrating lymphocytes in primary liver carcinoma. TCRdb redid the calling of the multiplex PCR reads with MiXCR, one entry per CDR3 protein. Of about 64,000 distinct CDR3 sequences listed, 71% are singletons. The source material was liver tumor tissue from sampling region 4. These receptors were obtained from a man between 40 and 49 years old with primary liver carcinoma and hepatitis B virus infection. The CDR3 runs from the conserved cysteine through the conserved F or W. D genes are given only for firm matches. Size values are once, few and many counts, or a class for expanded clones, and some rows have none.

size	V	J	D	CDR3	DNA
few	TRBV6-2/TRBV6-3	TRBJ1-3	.	CASSDNSGNTIYF	TGTGCCAGCAGTGACAACTCTGGAAACACCATATATTTT
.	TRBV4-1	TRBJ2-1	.	CASSQIGVGGEQFF	TGCGCCAGCAGCCAGATTGGGGTGGGAGGTGAGCAGTTCTTC
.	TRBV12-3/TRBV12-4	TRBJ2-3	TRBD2	CVSSPGLAGGADTQYF	TGTGTCAGCAGTCCTGGACTAGCGGGAGGAGCAGATACACAGTATTTT
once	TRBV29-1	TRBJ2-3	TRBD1	CSGGEGAVTDTQYF	TGCAGCGGGGGAGAGGGGGCGGTCACAGATACGCAGTATTTT
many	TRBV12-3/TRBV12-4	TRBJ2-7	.	CASSLVVGGGEQYF	TGTGCCAGCAGTTTAGTGGTCGGGGGTGGCGAGCAGTACTTC
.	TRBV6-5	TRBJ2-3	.	CANSYFYPGTDTQYF	TGTGCCAACAGTTACTTCTATCCAGGGACAGATACGCAGTATTTT
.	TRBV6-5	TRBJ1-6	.	CASAGGGGGSPLHF	TGTGCCAGCGCTGGCGGCGGCGGTGGCTCACCCCTCCACTTT
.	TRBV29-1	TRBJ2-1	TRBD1	CSSRTGGAEQFF	TGCAGCTCCAGGACAGGGGGGGCTGAACAGTTCTTC
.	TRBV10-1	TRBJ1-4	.	CASSEGGKQFF	TGCGCCAGCTCAGAGGGAGGAAAACAGTTTTTT
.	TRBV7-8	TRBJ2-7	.	CARSVGRVSEHYF	TGTGCCAGGAGCGTAGGACGCGTCTCCGAGCACTACTTC
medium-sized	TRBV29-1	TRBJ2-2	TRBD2	CSVGTSAANTGELFF	TGCAGCGTTGGGACTAGCGCGGCGAACACCGGGGAGCTGTTTTTT
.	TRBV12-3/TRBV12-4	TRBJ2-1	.	CTSRRGAGNEQFF	TGTACCAGCCGCCGGGGGGCGGGCAATGAGCAGTTCTTC
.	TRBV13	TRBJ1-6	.	CASSSPEDRGDSPLHF	TGTGCCAGCAGCTCACCCGAGGACAGAGGCGATTCACCCCTCCACTTT
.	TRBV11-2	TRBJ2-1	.	CATSLELLAGMNEQFF	TGCGCCACCAGCTTAGAGCTCCTAGCAGGAATGAATGAGCAGTTCTTC
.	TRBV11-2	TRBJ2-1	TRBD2	CTSSPQREGLGEQFF	TGTACCAGTAGCCCCCAGCGGGAGGGATTGGGTGAACAGTTCTTC
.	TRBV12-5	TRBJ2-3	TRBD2	CVSCFGAGEQYF	TGTGTTAGTTGCTTCGGCGCGGGAGAGCAGTATTTT
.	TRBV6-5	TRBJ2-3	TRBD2	CVSIPGLAETDTQYF	TGTGTCAGCATCCCAGGACTAGCGGAAACAGATACGCAGTATTTT
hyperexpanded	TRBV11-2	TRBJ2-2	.	CASSFAGSNTGELFF	TGTGCCAGCAGCTTTGCGGGATCGAACACCGGGGAGCTGTTTTTT
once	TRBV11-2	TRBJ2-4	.	CANNQGGVGDIQYF	TGTGCAAACAACCAAGGAGGTGTGGGGGACATTCAGTACTTC
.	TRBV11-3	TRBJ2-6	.	CVSSSTAQSGANVMTF	TGTGTCAGCAGCTCTACAGCACAGTCTGGGGCCAACGTCATGACTTTC
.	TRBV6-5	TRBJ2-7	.	CASNLFRGSLTYEQYF	TGTGCCAGCAATCTCTTTAGAGGGAGCTTAACCTACGAGCAGTACTTC
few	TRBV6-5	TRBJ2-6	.	CASSYSTVNVLTF	TGTGCCAGCAGTTACTCGACAGTCAACGTCCTGACTTTC
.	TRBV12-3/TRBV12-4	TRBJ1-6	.	CAISDRDDSPLHF	TGTGCCATCTCCGATAGGGACGACTCACCCCTCCACTTT
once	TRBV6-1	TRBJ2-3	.	CASNEVRETWYF	TGTGCCAGCAATGAAGTGCGGGAAACATGGTATTTT
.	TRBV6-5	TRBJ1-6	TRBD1	CASSYSHPWTGDSPFHF	TGTGCCAGCAGTTACTCTCATCCTTGGACAGGGGATTCACCCTTCCACTTT
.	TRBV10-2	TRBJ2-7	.	CATGRVDEECF	TGCGCCACCGGACGGGTCGACGAGGAGTGCTTC
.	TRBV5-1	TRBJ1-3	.	CVSGLQGSGNTIYF	TGCGTCAGCGGCTTACAGGGATCAGGAAACACCATATATTTT
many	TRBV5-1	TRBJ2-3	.	CASSLNGRASTDTQYF	TGCGCCAGCAGCTTGAACGGCCGTGCTAGCACAGATACGCAGTATTTT
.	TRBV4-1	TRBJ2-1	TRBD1	CASSRATGGSYNEQFF	TGCGCCAGCAGCCGAGCCACAGGGGGCTCCTACAATGAGCAGTTCTTC
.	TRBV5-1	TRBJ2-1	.	CASSPQVDYDEQFF	TGCGCCAGCAGCCCTCAGGTGGATTACGATGAGCAGTTCTTC
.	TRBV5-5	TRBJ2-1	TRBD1	CASSSGQGFKNEQFF	TGTGCCAGCAGTTCAGGACAGGGATTTAAAAATGAGCAGTTCTTC
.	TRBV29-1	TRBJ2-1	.	CSFRPGGDEQFF	TGCAGCTTCCGCCCAGGGGGGGATGAGCAGTTCTTC
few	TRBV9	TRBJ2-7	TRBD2	CASSPTSGRIGEQYF	TGTGCCAGCAGCCCTACTAGCGGGAGGATTGGCGAGCAGTACTTC
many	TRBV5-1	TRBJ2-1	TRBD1	CASSPLTGGQHNEQFF	TGCGCCAGCAGCCCATTGACAGGGGGTCAGCACAATGAGCAGTTCTTC
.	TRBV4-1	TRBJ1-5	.	CARNRGQNQPQHF	TGCGCCAGAAACCGAGGACAGAATCAGCCCCAGCATTTT
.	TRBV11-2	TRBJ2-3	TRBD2	CVSSTGTSCTNTRYF	TGTGTCAGCAGCACCGGGACTAGCTGCACAAATACGCGGTATTTT
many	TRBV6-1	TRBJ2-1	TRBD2	CASMLAGGPSNEQFF	TGTGCCAGCATGCTAGCGGGAGGGCCATCGAATGAGCAGTTCTTC
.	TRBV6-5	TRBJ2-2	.	CASSYGDLVTGELFF	TGTGCCAGCAGTTACGGTGACCTTGTCACCGGGGAGCTGTTTTTT
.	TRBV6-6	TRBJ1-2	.	CAGSNTGLVLYGYTF	TGTGCCGGCAGTAATACAGGGCTAGTACTCTATGGCTACACCTTC
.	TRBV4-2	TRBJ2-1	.	CAGSQERGVWDEQFF	TGTGCCGGCAGCCAGGAGAGAGGGGTCTGGGATGAGCAGTTCTTC
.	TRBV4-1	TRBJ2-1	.	CASSREEVSYNEQFF	TGCGCCAGCAGCCGAGAGGAGGTTTCATATAATGAGCAGTTCTTC
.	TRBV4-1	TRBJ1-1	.	CAGSHPLNTEASF	TGCGCCGGCAGCCATCCCCTGAACACTGAAGCTTCCTTT
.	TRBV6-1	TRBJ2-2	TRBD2	CASSGPGLEGTGEQFF	TGTGCCAGCAGTGGTCCGGGACTAGAGGGGACCGGGGAGCAGTTTTTT
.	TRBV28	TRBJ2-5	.	CAGSSSGTSQETQYF	TGTGCCGGCAGTTCCTCCGGGACATCTCAAGAGACCCAGTACTTC
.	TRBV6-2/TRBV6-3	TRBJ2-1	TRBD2	CASSYASGISYNEQFF	TGTGCTAGCAGTTACGCTAGCGGGATCTCCTACAATGAGCAGTTCTTC
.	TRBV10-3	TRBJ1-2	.	CVTSGEGYGYTF	TGTGTCACCAGTGGCGAGGGCTATGGCTACACCTTC
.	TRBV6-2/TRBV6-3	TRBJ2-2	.	CASSYSVYPGELFF	TGTGCCAGCAGTTACTCGGTGTACCCCGGAGAGCTGTTTTTT
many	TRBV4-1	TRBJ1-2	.	CASSQVDPIGGYTF	TGCGCCAGCAGCCAAGTCGACCCTATAGGGGGCTACACCTTC